The following is a T cell receptor beta chain sequence with its context. Its specific antigen is unknown. No per-base quality is available; no much larger clone lies one base away. Additional DNA sequences in this sample encode the identical CDR3. Each collaborating institution followed its own protocols to collect whole blood in K2EDTA tubes. Collaborator samples were shipped for TCRbeta analysis as frozen whole blood, isolated PBMCs, or DNA extracted from either sample type. The immunoSEQ Assay, a bias-controlled multiplex PCR, was used to amplify TCRbeta CDR3 regions from genomic DNA. As for how the authors treated the data: The number of nucleated cells in each sample was estimated by amplification of reference gene primers within the assay. To quantify the absolute abundance of each unique TCRbeta CDR3 rearrangement, sequence reads were collapsed and filtered. Productive Simpson clonality was computed per sample as the square root of Simpson's diversity index over productive rearrangements. Sourced from immuneACCESS, this table was stored by TCRdb with only in-frame sequences that have V and J called. A share of the clones is absent; for the studies checked, an unresolved V gene accounts for under half, and the remainder has no known explanation. V, J and clone size reflect that table, while D and trimming were determined from the DNA. The sample table contains 40,000 to 45,000 clones; only one count was recorded for roughly three quarters of them. Clones ranked in the top ten supply 33% of the sample.

These data come from a study of blood T cell repertoires in COVID-19 (dated by TCRdb to about 2020). General notes on the study: Samples covering the acute and convalescent phases of COVID-19 were provided by collaborators in the United States, Italy and Spain. The sample metadata nearly always contained a de-identified subject ID, COVID-19 status, age in years and sex. The material from the prospective study consisted of cDNA or gDNA derived from T cells, B-cell-depleted T cells, or PBMCs. Where HLA class I and class II types were available, the types were taken from metadata supplied by the sample provider, not from assay-based typing. Deeply sampled blood TCRbeta repertoires from subjects exposed to, actively infected with, or recovered from COVID-19 were included in the dataset. Samples were obtained from the ongoing ImmuneRACE study (first 160 participants) and from about 1,300 subjects provided by 6 global collaborators. The repertoires were released in a freely available public database meant as a resource for research on the immune response to SARS-CoV-2.

On the study overall, not on this receptor specifically: How much clinical and demographic metadata was included differed by source and by participant, and the metadata was provided uncurated.

The junction shows trimming of 7 bases on V and 4 bases on J, plus 16 bases between the germline ends. Taken from the germline V gene, the CDR1 and CDR2 loops are SNHLY and FYNNEI. From the cysteine up to the phenylalanine, the CDR3 has a length of 14 residues. Only the CDR3 DNA is retained, 42 bases long and in frame from the first base. This receptor chain uses TRBV2 and TRBJ1-2; a tentative D match to TRBD1 spans 6 bases. The receptor's source is a woman of 80 years or more with acute or convalescent COVID-19. Sequencing was done on a sample of peripheral blood. The CDR3 sequence is CASTTGLLSYGYTF. The nucleotide sequence reads TGTGCCAGCACTACAGGGCTACTCTCCTATGGCTACACCTTC.